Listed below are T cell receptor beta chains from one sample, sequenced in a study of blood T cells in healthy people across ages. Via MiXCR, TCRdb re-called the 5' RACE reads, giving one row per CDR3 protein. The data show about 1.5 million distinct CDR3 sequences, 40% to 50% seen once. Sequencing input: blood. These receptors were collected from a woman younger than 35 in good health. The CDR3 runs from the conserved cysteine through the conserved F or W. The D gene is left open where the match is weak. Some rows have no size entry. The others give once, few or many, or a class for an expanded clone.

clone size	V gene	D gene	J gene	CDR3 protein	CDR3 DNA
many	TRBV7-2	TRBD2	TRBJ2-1	CASSLVGTSSYNEQFF	TGTGCCAGCAGCTTAGTCGGGACTAGCTCCTACAATGAGCAGTTCTTC
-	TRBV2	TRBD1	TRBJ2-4	CASSRDRGYQNIQYF	TGTGCCAGCAGCCGGGACAGGGGCTACCAAAACATTCAGTACTTC
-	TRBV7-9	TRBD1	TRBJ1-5	CASSSNPGTGVNQPQHF	TGTGCCAGCAGCTCAAACCCCGGGACAGGGGTTAATCAGCCCCAGCATTTT
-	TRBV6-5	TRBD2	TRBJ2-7	CASSYTGGGPYEQYF	TGTGCCAGCAGTTATACGGGCGGGGGACCCTACGAGCAGTACTTC
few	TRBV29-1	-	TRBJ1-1	CSVLSQGYTEAFF	TGCAGCGTTCTGTCCCAAGGATACACTGAAGCTTTCTTT
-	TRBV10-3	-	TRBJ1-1	CAIGLYTEAFF	TGTGCCATAGGGTTATACACTGAAGCTTTCTTT
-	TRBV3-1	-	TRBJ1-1	CASRASGTEAFF	TGTGCCAGCAGGGCCTCTGGCACTGAAGCTTTCTTT
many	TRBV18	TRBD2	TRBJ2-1	CASSPGGGGVYNEQFF	TGTGCCAGCTCACCCGGGGGGGGAGGAGTCTACAATGAGCAGTTCTTC
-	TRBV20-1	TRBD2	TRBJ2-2	CSAPEGLAGDHTYTGELFF	TGCAGTGCTCCAGAGGGATTAGCGGGGGACCACACCTATACCGGGGAGCTGTTTTTT
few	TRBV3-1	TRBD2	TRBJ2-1	CASSPLAGNNEQFF	TGTGCCAGCAGCCCTCTAGCGGGGAACAATGAGCAGTTCTTC
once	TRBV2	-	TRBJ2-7	CASNPTGTSYGQYF	TGTGCCAGCAACCCTACAGGGACCTCCTACGGGCAGTACTTC
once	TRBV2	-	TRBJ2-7	CASSGDVRAYEQYF	TGTGCCAGCAGCGGGGACGTACGTGCCTACGAGCAGTACTTC
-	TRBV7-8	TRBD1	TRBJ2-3	CASSLPGQGRGGHTDTQYF	TGTGCCAGCAGCTTACCGGGACAGGGCCGGGGTGGGCACACAGATACGCAGTATTTT
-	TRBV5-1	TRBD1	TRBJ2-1	CASTPGQGLNNEQFF	TGCGCCAGCACCCCGGGACAGGGTTTGAACAATGAGCAGTTCTTC
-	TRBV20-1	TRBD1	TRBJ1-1	CSASPKGTANTEAFF	TGCAGTGCTAGCCCCAAGGGGACAGCGAACACTGAAGCTTTCTTT
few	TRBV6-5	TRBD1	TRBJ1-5	CASRKGQGSGQPQHF	TGTGCCAGCAGAAAGGGACAGGGGTCGGGTCAGCCCCAGCATTTT
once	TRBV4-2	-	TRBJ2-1	CASSPGQADYNERFF	TGTGCCAGCAGCCCCGGGCAGGCGGACTACAATGAGCGGTTCTTC
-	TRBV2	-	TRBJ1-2	CASSDRHYGYTF	TGTGCCAGCAGTGACCGGCATTATGGCTACACCTTC
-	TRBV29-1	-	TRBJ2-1	CSVIGTFSYNEQFF	TGCAGCGTTATTGGGACTTTCTCCTACAATGAGCAGTTCTTC
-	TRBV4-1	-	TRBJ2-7	CASGVGGLLVSYNEQYF	TGCGCCAGCGGAGTAGGAGGCCTCCTTGTCTCCTACAATGAGCAGTACTTC
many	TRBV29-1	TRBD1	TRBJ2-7	CSVGGGQGFYEQYF	TGCAGCGTTGGGGGGGGACAGGGGTTCTACGAGCAGTACTTC
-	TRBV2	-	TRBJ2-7	CASNGSEQYF	TGTGCCAGCAACGGGAGCGAGCAGTACTTC
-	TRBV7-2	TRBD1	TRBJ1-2	CASSLEGTGVGYTF	TGTGCCAGCAGCTTAGAGGGGACAGGGGTGGGCTACACCTTC
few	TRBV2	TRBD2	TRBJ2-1	CASTILAGGPDEQFF	TGTGCCAGCACCATACTAGCGGGGGGGCCGGATGAGCAGTTCTTC
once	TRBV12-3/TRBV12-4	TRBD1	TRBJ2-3	CASGSPRDRGGDTQYF	TGTGCCAGTGGGTCCCCTCGGGACAGGGGGGGAGATACGCAGTATTTT
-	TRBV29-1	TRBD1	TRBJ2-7	CSVEDRDQDEQYF	TGCAGCGTTGAGGACAGGGATCAAGACGAGCAGTACTTC
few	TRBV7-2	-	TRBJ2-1	CASSPEMAKPSNNEQFF	TGTGCCAGCAGCCCAGAAATGGCTAAACCTAGTAACAATGAGCAGTTCTTC
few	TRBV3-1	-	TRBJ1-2	CASSQDYFNGPTLGGYTF	TGTGCCAGCAGCCAAGATTATTTCAATGGCCCGACTCTCGGTGGCTACACCTTC
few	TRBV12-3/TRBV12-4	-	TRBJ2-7	CASSQSGTLYEQYF	TGTGCCAGCAGTCAATCCGGGACTCTCTACGAGCAGTACTTC
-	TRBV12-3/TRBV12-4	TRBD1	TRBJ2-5	CASRTGTGGEETQYF	TGTGCCAGCAGGACCGGGACAGGGGGAGAAGAGACCCAGTACTTC
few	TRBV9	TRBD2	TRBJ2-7	CASSGLAGGSSYEQYF	TGTGCCAGCAGCGGACTAGCGGGGGGCAGCTCCTACGAGCAGTACTTC
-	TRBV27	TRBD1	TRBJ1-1	CASSRSTGGMNTEAFF	TGTGCCAGCAGTCGATCGACAGGGGGGATGAACACTGAAGCTTTCTTT
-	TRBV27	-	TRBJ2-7	CASSPSGAGSAAEQYF	TGTGCCAGCAGTCCGTCCGGGGCGGGCTCCGCTGCCGAGCAGTACTTC
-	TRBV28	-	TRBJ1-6	CASRPISGSSGNSPLHF	TGTGCCAGCAGACCAATATCAGGGTCATCTGGGAATTCACCCCTCCACTTT
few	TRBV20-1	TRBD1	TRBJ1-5	CSATQGNQPQHF	TGCAGTGCTACACAGGGGAATCAGCCCCAGCATTTT
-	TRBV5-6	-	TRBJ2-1	CASSSEAAYNEQFF	TGTGCCAGCAGCTCGGAAGCAGCCTACAATGAGCAGTTCTTC